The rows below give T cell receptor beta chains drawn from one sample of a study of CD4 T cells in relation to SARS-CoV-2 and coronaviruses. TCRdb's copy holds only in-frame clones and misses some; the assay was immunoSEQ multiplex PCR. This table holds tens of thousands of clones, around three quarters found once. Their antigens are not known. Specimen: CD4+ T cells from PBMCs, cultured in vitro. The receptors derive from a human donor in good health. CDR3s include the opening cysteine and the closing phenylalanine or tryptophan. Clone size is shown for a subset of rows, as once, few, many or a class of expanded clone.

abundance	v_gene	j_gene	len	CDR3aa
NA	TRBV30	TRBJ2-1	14	CAWSLGQSYNEQFF
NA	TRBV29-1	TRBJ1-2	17	CSVEPRQGANSNYGYTF
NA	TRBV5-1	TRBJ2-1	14	CASSLDRLGGVQFF
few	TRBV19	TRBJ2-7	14	CASRGTGSSYEQYF
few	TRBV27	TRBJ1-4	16	CASSPSEVGEGEKLFF
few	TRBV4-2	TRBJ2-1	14	CASSDGGRGNEQFF
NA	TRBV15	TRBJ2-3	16	CATSGGLAGRTDTQYF
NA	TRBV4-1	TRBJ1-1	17	CASSQGTLRRMNTEAFF
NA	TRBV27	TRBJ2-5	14	CAGGGLLYQETQYF
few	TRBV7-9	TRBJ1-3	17	CASSVASGPSSGNTIYF
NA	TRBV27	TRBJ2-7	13	CASSFKGPYEQYF
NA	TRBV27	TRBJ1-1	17	CASSLPPPGGVNTEAFF
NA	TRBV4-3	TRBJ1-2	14	CASSQDSANYGYTF
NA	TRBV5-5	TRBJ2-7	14	CASRPGGTSYEQYF
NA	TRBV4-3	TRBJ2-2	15	CASSRDRDNTGELFF
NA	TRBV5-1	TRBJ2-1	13	CASRAGVEDEQFF
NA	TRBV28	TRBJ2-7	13	CAISRQGTYEQYF
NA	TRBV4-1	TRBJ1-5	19	CASSQVGLQGFRGNQPQHF
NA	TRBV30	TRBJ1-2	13	CAWSVQFNYGYTF
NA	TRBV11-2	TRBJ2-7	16	CASSPLRLSRLYEQYF
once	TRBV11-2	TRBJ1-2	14	CASSSRRENYGYTF
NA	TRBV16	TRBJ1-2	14	CASSRAPTGDGYTF
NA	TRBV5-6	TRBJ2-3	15	CASSLGTSPRLGQYF
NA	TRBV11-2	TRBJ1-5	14	CASSLDMVGQPQHF
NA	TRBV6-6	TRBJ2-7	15	CASSYEARGTYEQYF
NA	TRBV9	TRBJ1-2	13	CASSVLGGYSYTF
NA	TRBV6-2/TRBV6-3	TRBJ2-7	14	CASSLTSGAYEQYF
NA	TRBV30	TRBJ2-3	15	CAWSIGSGGDRTQYF
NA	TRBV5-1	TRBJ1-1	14	CASSLALGNTEAFF
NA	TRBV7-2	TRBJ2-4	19	CASSSHGTSGSGIQRIQYF
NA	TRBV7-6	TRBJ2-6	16	CASGIGQGTGANVLTF
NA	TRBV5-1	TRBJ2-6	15	CASSLGPTGANVLTF
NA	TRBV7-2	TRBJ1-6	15	CASSESRVGGSPLHF